This T cell receptor beta chain was obtained from a study of tissue T cells after allogeneic stem cell transplantation. Across the whole study: Patients with graft-versus-host disease had grafts: four unmodified, three CD34-selected and T-cell-depleted. Findings and caveats of the study: Tissue-detected TCR repertoire was only partly captured by blood and spleen T cells. Sampling depth was limited, and the cohort was small and clinically varied.

Autopsy tissues included GI tract, liver, skin and lymphoid organs. The CDR3 runs to 14 residues. Germline V gene data show CDR1 as LNHNV and CDR2 as YYDKDF (reference sequence). V lost 1 base and J lost 8, with 12 bases in between. Comment on this clone: Its target is not known.

This table comes from immunoSEQ multiplex PCR, and its TCRdb copy is limited to in-frame clones, with some not included. The table lists 710 or so clones, less than 80% of them singletons, with 22% in the top ten. Material: mid-colon tissue, obtained at autopsy. This receptor was identified in a female patient aged 18 to 55 with steroid-refractory graft-versus-host disease after an allogeneic stem cell transplant. The T cells may partly be graft donor cells. V and J are TRBV15 and TRBJ2-1; a weak D match, TRBD1 (5 bases). CDR3 protein: CATSRGNPRDEQFF. The CDR3 DNA follows: TGTGCCACCAGCAGAGGGAACCCCAGGGATGAGCAGTTCTTC.